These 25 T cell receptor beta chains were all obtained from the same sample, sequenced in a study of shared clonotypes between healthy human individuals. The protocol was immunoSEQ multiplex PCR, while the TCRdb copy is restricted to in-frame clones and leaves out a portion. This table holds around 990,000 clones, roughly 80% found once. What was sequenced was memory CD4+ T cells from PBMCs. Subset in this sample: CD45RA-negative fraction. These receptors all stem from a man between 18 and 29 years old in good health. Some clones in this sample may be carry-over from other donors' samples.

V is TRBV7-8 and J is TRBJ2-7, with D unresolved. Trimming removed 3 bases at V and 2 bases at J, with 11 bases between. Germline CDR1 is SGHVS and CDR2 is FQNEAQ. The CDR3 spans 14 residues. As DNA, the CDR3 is TGTGCCAGCAGCTTGCCCGGACGAACCTACGAGCAGTACTTC. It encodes CASSLPGRTYEQYF. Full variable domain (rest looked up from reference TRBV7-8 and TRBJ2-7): GAGVSQSPRYKVAKRGQDVALRCDPISGHVSLFWYQQALGQGPEFLTYFQNEAQLDKSGLPSDRFFAERPEGSVSTLKIQRTQQEDSAVYLCASSLPGRTYEQYFGPGTRLTVT.

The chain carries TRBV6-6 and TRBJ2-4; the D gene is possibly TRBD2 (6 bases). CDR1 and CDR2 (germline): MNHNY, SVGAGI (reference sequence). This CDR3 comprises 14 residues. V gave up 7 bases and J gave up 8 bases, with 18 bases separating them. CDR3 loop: CASTLGAGGYIQYF. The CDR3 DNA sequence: TGTGCCAGCACTCTAGGAGCGGGTGGTTACATTCAGTACTTC.

In DNA, the CDR3 is TGTGCCAGAAGCTTACCCCGTACCTACGAGCAGTACTTC. Its protein is CARSLPRTYEQYF. The J gene is TRBJ2-7, the V gene TRBV7-5; the table's D call TRBD2 went unverified against the DNA. TRBV7-5 is listed as a pseudogene. The CDR3 is made up of 13 amino acids.

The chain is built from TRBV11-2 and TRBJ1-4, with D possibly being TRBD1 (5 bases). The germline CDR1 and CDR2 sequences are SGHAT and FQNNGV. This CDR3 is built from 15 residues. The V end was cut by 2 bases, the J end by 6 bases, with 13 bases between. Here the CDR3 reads CASSLIGARDEKLFF. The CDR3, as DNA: TGTGCCAGCAGCTTAATAGGGGCCAGGGATGAAAAACTGTTTTTT.

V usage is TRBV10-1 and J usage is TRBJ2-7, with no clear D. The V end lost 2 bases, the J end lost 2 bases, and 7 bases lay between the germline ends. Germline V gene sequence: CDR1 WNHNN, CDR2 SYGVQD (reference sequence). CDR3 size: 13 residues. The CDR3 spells CASSENSAYEQYF. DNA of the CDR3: TGCGCCAGCAGTGAGAACTCGGCCTACGAGCAGTACTTC.

CDR3 bases: TGTGCCAGCGGGACGTACCCCGCCGGGAGGCAGTACTTC. Translating gives CASGTYPAGRQYF. This chain uses TRBV6-5 with TRBJ2-7, with D possibly matching TRBD2 (6 bases). The V end lost 8 bases, the J end lost 9 bases, and 20 bases lay between the germline ends. CDR3 length: 13 amino acids. Germline-derived CDR1 and CDR2 are MNHEY and SVGAGI.

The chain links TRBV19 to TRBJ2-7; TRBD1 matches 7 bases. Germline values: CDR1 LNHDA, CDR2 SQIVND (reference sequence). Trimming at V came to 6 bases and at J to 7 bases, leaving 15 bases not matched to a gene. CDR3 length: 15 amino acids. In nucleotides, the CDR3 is TGTGCCAGTAGGGGACAGTTGGGTGACTACGTGGAGCAGTACTTC. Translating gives CASRGQLGDYVEQYF. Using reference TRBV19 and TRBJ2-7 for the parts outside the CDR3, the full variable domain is DGGITQSPKYLFRKEGQNVTLSCEQNLNHDAMYWYRQDPGQGLRLIYYSQIVNDFQKGDIAEGYSVSREKKESFPLTVTSAQKNPTAFYLCASRGQLGDYVEQYFGPGTRLTVT.

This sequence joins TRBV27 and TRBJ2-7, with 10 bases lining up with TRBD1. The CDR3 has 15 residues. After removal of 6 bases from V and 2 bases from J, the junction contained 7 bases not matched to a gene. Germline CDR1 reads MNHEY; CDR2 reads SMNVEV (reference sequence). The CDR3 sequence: CASRPGTGDPYEQYF. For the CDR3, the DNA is TGTGCCAGCAGACCCGGGACAGGGGACCCCTACGAGCAGTACTTC.

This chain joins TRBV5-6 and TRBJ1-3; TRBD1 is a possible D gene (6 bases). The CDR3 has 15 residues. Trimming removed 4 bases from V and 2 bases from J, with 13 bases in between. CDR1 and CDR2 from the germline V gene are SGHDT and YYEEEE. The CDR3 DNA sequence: TGTGCCAGCAGCCGCGGGGGGGCAGCTGGAAACACCATATATTTT. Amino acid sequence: CASSRGGAAGNTIYF.

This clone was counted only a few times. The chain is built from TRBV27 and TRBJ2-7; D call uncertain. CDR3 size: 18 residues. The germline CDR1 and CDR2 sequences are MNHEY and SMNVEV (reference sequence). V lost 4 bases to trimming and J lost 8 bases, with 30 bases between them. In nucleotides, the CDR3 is TGTGCCAGCAGTTCAGGCCAGCAGGTCAACCGGGCCCCCGGGCAGCAGTACTTC. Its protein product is CASSSGQQVNRAPGQQYF.

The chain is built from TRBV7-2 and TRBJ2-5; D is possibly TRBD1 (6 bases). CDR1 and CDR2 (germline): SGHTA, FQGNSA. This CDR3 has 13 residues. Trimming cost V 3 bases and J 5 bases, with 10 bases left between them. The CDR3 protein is CASSLRDMETQYF. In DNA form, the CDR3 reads TGTGCCAGCAGCTTGAGGGACATGGAGACCCAGTACTTC.

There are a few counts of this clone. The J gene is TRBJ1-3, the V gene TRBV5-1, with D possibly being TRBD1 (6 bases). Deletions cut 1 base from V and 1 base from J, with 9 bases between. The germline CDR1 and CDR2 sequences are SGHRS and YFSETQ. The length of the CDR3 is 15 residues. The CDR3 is CASSLQGGSGNTIYF. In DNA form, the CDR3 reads TGCGCCAGCAGCTTGCAAGGGGGTTCTGGAAACACCATATATTTT. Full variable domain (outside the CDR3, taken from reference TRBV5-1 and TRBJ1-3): KAGVTQTPRYLIKTRGQQVTLSCSPISGHRSVSWYQQTPGQGLQFLFEYFSETQRNKGNFPGRFSGRQFSNSRSEMNVSTLELGDSALYLCASSLQGGSGNTIYFGEGSWLTVV.

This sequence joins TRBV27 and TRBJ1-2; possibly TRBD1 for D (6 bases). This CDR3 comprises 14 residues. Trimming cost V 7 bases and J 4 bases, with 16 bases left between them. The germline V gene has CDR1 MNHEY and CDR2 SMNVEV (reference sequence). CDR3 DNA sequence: TGTGCCAGCACCACAGGGAAAGATGGCTATGGCTACACCTTC. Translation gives CASTTGKDGYGYTF.

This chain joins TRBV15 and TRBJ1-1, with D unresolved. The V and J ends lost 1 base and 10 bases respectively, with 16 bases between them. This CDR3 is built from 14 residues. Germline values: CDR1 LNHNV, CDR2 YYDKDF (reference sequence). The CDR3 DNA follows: TGTGCCACCAGCAGAGTTCGGGGTCAGAATCGAGCTTTCTTT. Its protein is CATSRVRGQNRAFF.

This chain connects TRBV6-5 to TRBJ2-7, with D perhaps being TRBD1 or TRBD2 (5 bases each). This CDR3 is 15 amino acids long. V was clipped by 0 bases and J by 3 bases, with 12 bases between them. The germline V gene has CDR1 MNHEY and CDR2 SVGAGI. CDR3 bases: TGTGCCAGCAGTTACTCGATTTGGGGGAGCTACGAGCAGTACTTC. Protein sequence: CASSYSIWGSYEQYF.

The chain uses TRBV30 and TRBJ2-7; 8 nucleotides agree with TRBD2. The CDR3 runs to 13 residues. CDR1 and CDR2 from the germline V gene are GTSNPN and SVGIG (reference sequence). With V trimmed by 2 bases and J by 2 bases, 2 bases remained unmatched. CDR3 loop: CAWSLGGAYEQYF. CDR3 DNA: TGTGCCTGGAGTCTCGGGGGGGCCTACGAGCAGTACTTC.

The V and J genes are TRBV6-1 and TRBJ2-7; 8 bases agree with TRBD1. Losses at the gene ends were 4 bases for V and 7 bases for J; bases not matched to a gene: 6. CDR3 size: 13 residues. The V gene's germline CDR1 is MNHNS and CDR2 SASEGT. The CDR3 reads CASSVRTGQEQYF. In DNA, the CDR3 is TGTGCCAGCAGTGTCCGGACAGGGCAAGAGCAGTACTTC.

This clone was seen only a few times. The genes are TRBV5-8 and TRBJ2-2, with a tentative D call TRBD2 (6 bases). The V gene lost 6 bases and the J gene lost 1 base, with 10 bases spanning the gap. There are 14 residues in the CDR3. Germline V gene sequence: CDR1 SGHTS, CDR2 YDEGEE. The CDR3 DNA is TGTGCCAGCATGGGGACTGGGAACACCGGGGAGCTGTTTTTT. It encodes CASMGTGNTGELFF.

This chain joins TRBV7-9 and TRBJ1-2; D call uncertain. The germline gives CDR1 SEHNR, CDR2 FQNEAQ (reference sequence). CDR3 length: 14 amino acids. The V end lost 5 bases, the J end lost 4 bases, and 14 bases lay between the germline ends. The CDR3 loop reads CASSPGPGFYGYTF. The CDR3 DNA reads TGTGCCAGCAGCCCAGGCCCGGGCTTCTATGGCTACACCTTC.

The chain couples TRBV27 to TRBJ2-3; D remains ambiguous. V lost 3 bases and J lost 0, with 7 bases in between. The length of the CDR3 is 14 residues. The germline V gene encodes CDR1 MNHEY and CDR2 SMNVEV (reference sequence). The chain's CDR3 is CASSFGLSTDTQYF. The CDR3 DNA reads TGTGCCAGCAGTTTTGGTTTGAGCACAGATACGCAGTATTTT.

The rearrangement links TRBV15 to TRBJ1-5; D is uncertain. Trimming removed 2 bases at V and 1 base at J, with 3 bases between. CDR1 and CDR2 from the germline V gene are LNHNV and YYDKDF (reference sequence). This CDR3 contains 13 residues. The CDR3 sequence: CATSRQSNQPQHF. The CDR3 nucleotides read TGTGCCACCAGCAGACAGAGCAATCAGCCCCAGCATTTT.

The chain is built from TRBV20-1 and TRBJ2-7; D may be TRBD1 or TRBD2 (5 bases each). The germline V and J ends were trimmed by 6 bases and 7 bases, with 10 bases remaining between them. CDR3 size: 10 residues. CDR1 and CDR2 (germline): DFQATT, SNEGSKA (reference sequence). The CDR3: CSAGEREQYF. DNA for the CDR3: TGCAGTGCGGGGGAGCGGGAGCAGTACTTC.

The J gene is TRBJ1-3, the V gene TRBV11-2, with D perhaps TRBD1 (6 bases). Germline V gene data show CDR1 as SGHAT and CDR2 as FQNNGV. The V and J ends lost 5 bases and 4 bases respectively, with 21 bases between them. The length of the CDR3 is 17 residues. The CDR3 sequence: CASSRMTNGGAGNTIYF. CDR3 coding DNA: TGTGCCAGCAGCCGCATGACCAATGGGGGGGCCGGAAACACCATATATTTT.

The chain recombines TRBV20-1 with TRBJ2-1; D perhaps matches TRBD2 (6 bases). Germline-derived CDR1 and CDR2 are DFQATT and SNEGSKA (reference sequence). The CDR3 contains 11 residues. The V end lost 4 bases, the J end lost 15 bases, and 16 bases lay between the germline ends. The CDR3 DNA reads TGCAGTGCTACGCACGGCGGGGCGGGGTTCTTC. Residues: CSATHGGAGFF.

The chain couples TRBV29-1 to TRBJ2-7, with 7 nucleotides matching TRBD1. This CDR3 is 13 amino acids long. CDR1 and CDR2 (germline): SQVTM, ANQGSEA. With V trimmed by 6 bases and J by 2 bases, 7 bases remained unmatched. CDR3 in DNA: TGCAGCGTCTGGGACAGCAAGACCTACGAGCAGTACTTC. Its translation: CSVWDSKTYEQYF.